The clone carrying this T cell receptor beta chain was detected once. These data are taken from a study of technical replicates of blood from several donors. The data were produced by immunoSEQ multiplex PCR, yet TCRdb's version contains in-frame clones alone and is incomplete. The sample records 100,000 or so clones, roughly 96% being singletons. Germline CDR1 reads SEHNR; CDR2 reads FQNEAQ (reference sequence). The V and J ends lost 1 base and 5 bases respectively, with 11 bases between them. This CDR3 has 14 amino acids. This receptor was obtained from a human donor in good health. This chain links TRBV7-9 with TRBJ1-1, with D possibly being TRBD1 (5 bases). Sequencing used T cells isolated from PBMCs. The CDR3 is CASSLGGGNTEAFF. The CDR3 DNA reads TGTGCCAGCAGCTTAGGGGGGGGGAATACTGAAGCTTTCTTT.